This T cell receptor (beta chain) was documented in a study of CD8 T cells in ankylosing spondylitis. Findings and limits, study-wide: Disease-linked clones bore a CD8+ phenotype and were relatively rare in peripheral blood.

As the method for making TCR beta libraries, quantitative 5'-RACE with molecular barcodes was used. TCRdb recomputed calls from the 5' RACE reads with MiXCR, one row per CDR3 protein. The repertoire includes about 96,000 distinct CDR3 sequences, 27% of them detected once, and 55% to 75% sits in the top ten. Deletions cut 4 bases from V and 3 bases from J, with 13 bases between. CDR3 length: 15 amino acids. In germline, CDR1 is SGHVS, CDR2 FNYEAQ. To note about this clonotype: Antigen unknown.

The sample was blood, either unsorted or a sorted T cell fraction (not recorded which). The TCR was taken from a male donor with ankylosing spondylitis or in good health (not recorded which). This chain connects TRBV7-6 to TRBJ2-1, with a possible D match to TRBD2 (6 bases). CDR3 nucleotide sequence: TGTGCCAGCAGCTCGCCGGGACTCGACTACAATGAGCAGTTCTTC. This codes for CASSSPGLDYNEQFF. The full variable domain, rest sourced from reference TRBV7-6 and TRBJ2-1, is GAGVSQSPRYKVTKRGQDVALRCDPISGHVSLYWYRQALGQGPEFLTYFNYEAQQDKSGLPNDRFSAERPEGSISTLTIQRTEQRDSAMYRCASSSPGLDYNEQFFGPGTRLTVL.